Listed below are T cell receptor beta chains from one sample, sequenced in a study of T cell responses to AZD1222 COVID-19 vaccine. Only in-frame clones appear in the TCRdb table, and some are missing; sequencing was by immunoSEQ multiplex PCR. This sample carries about 120,000 clones, 70% to 90% of them seen once, and the ten largest clones take around 9.6%. The sample consisted of peripheral blood, taken on day 0 of AZD1222 vaccination. Every receptor here comes from an adult in good health. The CDR3 runs from the conserved cysteine through the conserved F or W. D genes are given only for firm matches. For some rows the clone size is stated as once, few or many, or as a class when expanded; others skip it.

CDR3 protein: CASSLRGRNQETQYF; CDR3 DNA: TGTGCCAGCAGCTTAAGAGGCCGGAACCAAGAGACCCAGTACTTC; V gene: TRBV7-3; J gene: TRBJ2-5; clone size: NA; D gene: NA
CDR3 protein: CASSLVTESLRVEQFF; CDR3 DNA: TGTGCCAGCAGCTTAGTGACCGAGAGCCTTAGGGTTGAGCAGTTCTTC; V gene: TRBV7-2; J gene: TRBJ2-1; clone size: once; D gene: NA
CDR3 protein: CASRNYPQGIYEQYF; CDR3 DNA: TGTGCCAGCAGAAACTACCCCCAGGGGATCTACGAGCAGTACTTC; V gene: TRBV7-6; J gene: TRBJ2-7; clone size: NA; D gene: NA
CDR3 protein: CSVEGRGNTEAFF; CDR3 DNA: TGCAGCGTTGAAGGCAGGGGGAACACTGAAGCTTTCTTT; V gene: TRBV29-1; J gene: TRBJ1-1; clone size: NA; D gene: NA
CDR3 protein: CSGAGNYNEQFF; CDR3 DNA: TGCAGCGGAGCGGGAAACTACAATGAGCAGTTCTTC; V gene: TRBV29-1; J gene: TRBJ2-1; clone size: NA; D gene: TRBD2
CDR3 protein: CASSPGTVMLNTEAFF; CDR3 DNA: TGTGCCAGCTCACCCGGGACAGTAATGTTGAACACTGAAGCTTTCTTT; V gene: TRBV18; J gene: TRBJ1-1; clone size: NA; D gene: TRBD1
CDR3 protein: CASSVGYYGYTF; CDR3 DNA: TGTGCCAGTAGTGTGGGTTACTATGGCTACACCTTC; V gene: TRBV19; J gene: TRBJ1-2; clone size: NA; D gene: NA
CDR3 protein: CASSLRGPSVGNTEAFF; CDR3 DNA: TGTGCCAGCAGCTTACGTGGGCCGTCGGTCGGGAACACTGAAGCTTTCTTT; V gene: TRBV7-9; J gene: TRBJ1-1; clone size: NA; D gene: NA
CDR3 protein: CASSQEYIDTQYF; CDR3 DNA: TGTGCCAGCAGCCAGGAATACATCGATACGCAGTATTTT; V gene: TRBV3-1/TRBV3-2; J gene: TRBJ2-3; clone size: NA; D gene: NA
CDR3 protein: CSAGGTGYTDTQYF; CDR3 DNA: TGCAGTGCTGGTGGGACAGGATACACAGATACGCAGTATTTT; V gene: TRBV20-1; J gene: TRBJ2-3; clone size: once; D gene: TRBD1
CDR3 protein: CASSWTAYNEKLFF; CDR3 DNA: TGTGCCAGCAGTTGGACAGCCTATAATGAAAAACTGTTTTTT; V gene: TRBV27; J gene: TRBJ1-4; clone size: NA; D gene: NA
CDR3 protein: CASSYRGALNTEAFF; CDR3 DNA: TGTGCCAGCAGTTACAGAGGGGCCCTGAACACTGAAGCTTTCTTT; V gene: TRBV6-5; J gene: TRBJ1-1; clone size: NA; D gene: NA
CDR3 protein: CASSLLGAPNEYYTF; CDR3 DNA: TGTGCCAGCAGCTTATTGGGGGCCCCTAATGAGTACTACACCTTC; V gene: TRBV7-9; J gene: TRBJ1-2; clone size: NA; D gene: NA
CDR3 protein: CASTIGDSGYTF; CDR3 DNA: TGTGCCAGCACCATAGGAGATAGTGGCTACACCTTC; V gene: TRBV3-1/TRBV3-2; J gene: TRBJ1-2; clone size: NA; D gene: NA
CDR3 protein: CASSPPLGREFGNTIYF; CDR3 DNA: TGTGCCAGCTCACCACCGCTCGGCAGGGAGTTCGGAAACACCATATATTTT; V gene: TRBV18; J gene: TRBJ1-3; clone size: once; D gene: NA
CDR3 protein: CASSLGSPAGVGQFF; CDR3 DNA: TGTGCCAGCAGCTTAGGTAGTCCAGCGGGGGTGGGGCAGTTCTTC; V gene: TRBV7-6; J gene: TRBJ2-1; clone size: NA; D gene: TRBD2
CDR3 protein: CSAAGGGYTF; CDR3 DNA: TGCAGTGCTGCGGGGGGTGGCTACACCTTC; V gene: TRBV20-1; J gene: TRBJ1-2; clone size: NA; D gene: NA
CDR3 protein: CASSLQSPGGSPLHF; CDR3 DNA: TGTGCCAGCAGTTTACAGTCTCCCGGGGGCTCACCCCTCCACTTT; V gene: TRBV6-2/TRBV6-3; J gene: TRBJ1-6; clone size: NA; D gene: NA
CDR3 protein: CASSLYQGDAGYTF; CDR3 DNA: TGTGCCAGCAGCTTATATCAAGGGGACGCGGGCTACACCTTC; V gene: TRBV7-2; J gene: TRBJ1-2; clone size: once; D gene: NA